The 10 T cell receptor beta chains in this list originate from one sample, sequenced in a study of OX40 agonist ivuxolimab in advanced cancers. Only in-frame clones appear in the TCRdb table, and some are missing; sequencing was by immunoSEQ multiplex PCR. The repertoire includes 25,000 to 35,000 clones, approximately 80% of them detected once, and more than 14% sits in the top ten. The material was CD4+ or CD8+ T cells sorted from blood, obtained in a trial of the OX40 agonist ivuxolimab. These receptor sequences come from an adult with an advanced solid tumor such as melanoma, head and neck, liver or kidney cancer.

The chain carries TRBV19 and TRBJ2-2, with a possible D match to TRBD1 (7 bases). There are 15 residues in the CDR3. V was clipped by 5 bases and J by 4 bases, with 14 bases between them. Germline V lookup: CDR1 LNHDA, CDR2 SQIVND (reference sequence). CDR3 amino acids: CASSGGGQSTGELFF. As DNA, the CDR3 is TGTGCCAGTAGTGGAGGGGGACAGTCCACCGGGGAGCTGTTTTTT.

This clone was observed a few times. CDR3 sequence reads: CASWGFGGYTF. CDR3 nucleotides: TGTGCCAGCTGGGGATTTGGGGGCTACACCTTC. This chain uses TRBV2 with TRBJ1-2; no definite D call. The CDR3 spans 11 residues. The V end lost 8 bases, the J end lost 8 bases, and 12 bases lay between the germline ends. Germline lookup yields CDR1 SNHLY and CDR2 FYNNEI.

The rearrangement uses TRBV19 and TRBJ1-3; D remains ambiguous. V was cut by 5 bases and J by 2 bases, with 10 bases left in between. This CDR3 is 14 amino acids long. The germline CDR1 and CDR2 sequences are LNHDA and SQIVND (reference sequence). The CDR3 is CASSRRDPGNTIYF. CDR3 nucleotides: TGTGCCAGTAGTCGTAGGGATCCTGGAAACACCATATATTTT. Filled out from reference TRBV19 and TRBJ1-3, the complete variable domain reads DGGITQSPKYLFRKEGQNVTLSCEQNLNHDAMYWYRQDPGQGLRLIYYSQIVNDFQKGDIAEGYSVSREKKESFPLTVTSAQKNPTAFYLCASSRRDPGNTIYFGEGSWLTVV.

The chain uses TRBV7-9 and TRBJ1-1, with 7 bases identical to TRBD1. Germline assignment: CDR1 SEHNR and CDR2 FQNEAQ (reference sequence). CDR3 length equals 15 residues. Unmatched junction bases numbered 7, after V lost 2 bases and J lost 4 bases. The CDR3 coding sequence is TGTGCCAGCAGCTTATTAGGGGGCGCGGGCACTGAAGCTTTCTTT. Protein sequence: CASSLLGGAGTEAFF.

J is TRBJ2-5 and V is TRBV7-9; 9 bases map to TRBD1. TRBJ2-7 matches the DNA end more closely, so the J call is doubtful. The germline V gene has CDR1 SEHNR and CDR2 FQNEAQ (reference sequence). The CDR3 sequence is 14 residues long. The DNA of the CDR3 is TGTGCCAGCAGCCCGAGGGACAGGGCGGTCGAGCAGTACTTC. Translating gives CASSPRDRAVEQYF.

This rearrangement joins TRBV25-1 to TRBJ2-2; D not resolved. The CDR3 length is 14 residues. V lost 4 bases and J 1 base, leaving 7 bases between the germline ends. CDR1 and CDR2 from the germline V gene are MGHDK and SYGVNS. The CDR3 region is CASSGHGNTGELFF. Written as DNA, the CDR3 is TGTGCCAGCAGTGGACATGGGAACACCGGGGAGCTGTTTTTT.

This sequence joins TRBV11-2 and TRBJ2-1; 9 bases line up with TRBD1. The CDR3 length is 15 residues. CDR1 and CDR2 from the germline V gene are SGHAT and FQNNGV. The V gene end was trimmed by 5 bases and the J gene end by 9 bases; junction bases not matched to a gene: 11. In nucleotides, the CDR3 is TGTGCCAGCAGCCGTACAACACAGGGGGCAGGTGAGCAGTTCTTC. Protein: CASSRTTQGAGEQFF.

V gene TRBV7-7 combines with J gene TRBJ2-3; a possible D gene is TRBD1 (5 bases). Looked up from germline, CDR1 is SSHAT and CDR2 is FNYEAQ (reference sequence). The germline V and J ends were trimmed by 4 bases and 10 bases, with 15 bases remaining between them. This CDR3 is 13 amino acids long. CDR3 bases: TGTGCCAGCAGCTCCTTAGTGGGGCGCCCGCAGTATTTT. As protein: CASSSLVGRPQYF.

The gene calls are TRBV19 and TRBJ1-5; 9 bases fit TRBD1. Losses at the gene ends were 6 bases for V and 6 bases for J; bases not matched to a gene: 6. The CDR3 is 14 amino acids. Germline V gene data show CDR1 as LNHDA and CDR2 as SQIVND (reference sequence). The CDR3 spells CASSLQGATQPQHF. For the CDR3, the DNA is TGTGCCAGTAGCCTACAGGGGGCGACTCAGCCCCAGCATTTT.

V gene TRBV28 combines with J gene TRBJ1-4; possibly TRBD1 for D (6 bases). Per germline, CDR1 MDHEN and CDR2 SYDVKM. This CDR3 spans 17 amino acids. V shed 7 bases and J shed 7 bases, with 25 bases lying between them. CDR3 region: CASIDGGHAGAGEKLFF. CDR3 DNA: TGTGCCAGCATCGACGGAGGGCATGCGGGGGCTGGTGAAAAACTGTTTTTT.